Below are 11 T cell receptor beta chains sequenced from a single sample in a study of blood T cells in healthy people across ages. For the second PCR, which ran for roughly 7 to 11 cycles, a sample-barcoded 5' primer and a J-beta primer mix were used. TCRdb reanalysed the 5' RACE reads using MiXCR and keeps one entry per CDR3 protein. The table records about 1.5 million distinct CDR3 sequences, approximately 43% of them present only once. Sequencing input: blood. These receptors all come from a woman between 18 and 29 years old in good health.

This clonotype was detected a few times. The chain uses TRBV5-1 and TRBJ2-7; TRBD2 is a possible D gene (5 bases). The CDR3 is made up of 14 amino acids. Germline V gene data show CDR1 as SGHRS and CDR2 as YFSETQ. Trimming left V 5 bases short and J 6 bases short, with 18 bases between. In nucleotides, the CDR3 is TGCGCCAGCAGTTTACCGGGAACCCCCCTCGAGCAGTACTTC. Protein: CASSLPGTPLEQYF.

Only a few counts were recorded for this clonotype. This sequence joins TRBV28 and TRBJ2-7, with D maybe TRBD1 (6 bases). The ends were cut back, 6 bases at V and 2 bases at J, with 11 bases in the middle. This CDR3 spans 13 amino acids. Germline values: CDR1 MDHEN, CDR2 SYDVKM. This CDR3 reads CASRGQTPYEQYF. DNA for the CDR3: TGTGCCAGCAGAGGACAGACCCCCTACGAGCAGTACTTC.

Notes on this clonotype: An end of the junction does not agree with germline; a read error may underlie this. The chain is built from TRBV20-1 and TRBJ1-2; D not resolved. The CDR3 covers 14 residues. The germline gives CDR1 DFQATT, CDR2 SNEGSKA (reference sequence). This chain's CDR3 is CSARGTGLPYGYTF. CDR3 DNA sequence: TGCAGTGCCAGAGGAACCGGGCTTCCCTATGGCTACACCTTC.

This chain joins TRBV4-2 and TRBJ1-2; D might be TRBD1 (5 bases). The CDR3 is 15 amino acids. V was cut by 3 bases and J by 0 bases, with 11 bases left in between. Germline CDR1 LGHNA, CDR2 YNFKEQ. The CDR3 is CASSQSGTANYGYTF. CDR3 in DNA: TGTGCCAGCAGCCAGTCAGGGACCGCTAACTATGGCTACACCTTC.

This clonotype appeared once. The chain has TRBV10-3 and TRBJ2-2, with 7 bases that match TRBD2. After removal of 2 bases from V and 4 bases from J, the junction contained 10 bases not matched to a gene. Germline V lookup: CDR1 ENHRY, CDR2 SYGVKD. The CDR3 consists of 17 residues. The CDR3 region has the DNA TGTGCCATCAGTGAGCCCTACGGGACTACCGTCACCGGGGAGCTGTTTTTT. It specifies CAISEPYGTTVTGELFF.

The chain joins TRBV20-1 to TRBJ1-6; a possible D gene is TRBD1 (5 bases). Germline V gene lookup returns CDR1 DFQATT and CDR2 SNEGSKA (reference sequence). Trimming cost V 7 bases and J 9 bases, with 25 bases left between them. There are 16 residues in the CDR3. The CDR3 protein is CSGFVPRGRDTSPLHF. The CDR3 region has the DNA TGCAGTGGATTTGTCCCCCGGGGCAGGGATACTTCACCCCTCCACTTT.

The genes are TRBV7-9 and TRBJ2-7; maybe TRBD1 (6 bases). The CDR3 covers 15 residues. The germline V gene encodes CDR1 SEHNR and CDR2 FQNEAQ (reference sequence). Trimming removed 0 bases at V and 5 bases at J, with 14 bases between. CDR3 coding DNA: TGTGCCAGCAGCTTAGCTATATGGGGACATCACGAGCAGTACTTC. Translated: CASSLAIWGHHEQYF.

The chain couples TRBV6-5 to TRBJ1-2; tentatively, D is TRBD1 (5 bases). From germline, CDR1 is MNHEY and CDR2 SVGAGI. This CDR3 region has 18 residues. V lost 2 bases and J lost 3, with 22 bases in between. CDR3 in DNA: TGTGCCAGCAGTTACAGGGCCGTTGGCAGGGCGGGAGACTATGGCTACACCTTC. Protein: CASSYRAVGRAGDYGYTF.

This clonotype was counted a few times. This sequence joins TRBV29-1 and TRBJ1-1; D gene uncertain. This CDR3 contains 13 residues. Germline V gene data show CDR1 as SQVTM and CDR2 as ANQGSEA. V shed 7 bases and J shed 4 bases, with 16 bases lying between them. The CDR3 region has the DNA TGCAGCGCCGCGTATGGCCTAAGCACTGAAGCTTTCTTT. Encoded protein: CSAAYGLSTEAFF.

The table lists this clonotype with many counts. V and J are TRBV14 and TRBJ1-1; D is ambiguous. The germline gives CDR1 SGHDN, CDR2 FVKESK. V lost 4 bases and J lost 1, with 7 bases in between. The CDR3 spans 13 residues. This CDR3 is CASSRKKNTEAFF. CDR3 coding DNA: TGTGCCAGCAGCCGGAAGAAGAACACTGAAGCTTTCTTT.

In this sample, this clonotype turned up a few times. CDR3 nucleotide sequence: TGTGCCAGCAGCTTAGATGGGCTAGCGGATCGTACTTACAATGAGCAGTTCTTC. It is translated as CASSLDGLADRTYNEQFF. V is TRBV11-2 and J is TRBJ2-1; 7 bases match TRBD2. This CDR3 is 18 amino acids long. In germline, CDR1 is SGHAT, CDR2 FQNNGV. Losses at the gene ends were 0 bases for V and 4 bases for J; bases not matched to a gene: 12.